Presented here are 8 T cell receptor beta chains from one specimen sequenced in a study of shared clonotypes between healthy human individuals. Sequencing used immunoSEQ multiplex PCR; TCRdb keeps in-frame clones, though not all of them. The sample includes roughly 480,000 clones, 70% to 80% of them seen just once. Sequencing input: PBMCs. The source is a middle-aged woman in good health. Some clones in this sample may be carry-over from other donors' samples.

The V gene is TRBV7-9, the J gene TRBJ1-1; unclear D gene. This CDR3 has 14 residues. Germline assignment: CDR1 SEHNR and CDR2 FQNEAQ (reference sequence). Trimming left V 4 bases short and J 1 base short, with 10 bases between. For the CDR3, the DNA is TGTGCCAGCAGCTCAAGCGACGGGAACACTGAAGCTTTCTTT. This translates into CASSSSDGNTEAFF.

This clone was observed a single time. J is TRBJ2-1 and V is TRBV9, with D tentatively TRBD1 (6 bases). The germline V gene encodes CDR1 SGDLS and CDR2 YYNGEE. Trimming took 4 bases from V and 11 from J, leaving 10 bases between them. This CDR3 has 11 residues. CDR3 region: CASSTDRKQFF. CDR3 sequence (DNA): TGTGCCAGCAGCACCGACAGGAAGCAGTTCTTC.

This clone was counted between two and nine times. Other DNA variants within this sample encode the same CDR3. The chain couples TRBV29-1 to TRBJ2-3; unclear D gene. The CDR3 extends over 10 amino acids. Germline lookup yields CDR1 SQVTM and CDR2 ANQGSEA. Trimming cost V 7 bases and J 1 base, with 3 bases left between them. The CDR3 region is CSAGTDTQYF. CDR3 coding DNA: TGCAGCGCCGGCACAGATACGCAGTATTTT.

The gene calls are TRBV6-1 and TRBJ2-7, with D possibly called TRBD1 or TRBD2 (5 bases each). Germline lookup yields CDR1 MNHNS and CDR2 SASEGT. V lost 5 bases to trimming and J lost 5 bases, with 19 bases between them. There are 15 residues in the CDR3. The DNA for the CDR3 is TGTGCCAGCAGTTCCGCACGTGGGGGATTAAACGAGCAGTACTTC. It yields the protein CASSSARGGLNEQYF.

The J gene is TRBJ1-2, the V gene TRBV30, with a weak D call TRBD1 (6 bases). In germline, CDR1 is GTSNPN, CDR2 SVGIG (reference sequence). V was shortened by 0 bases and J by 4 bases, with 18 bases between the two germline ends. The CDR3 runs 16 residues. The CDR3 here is CAWSVLGTTGAYGYTF. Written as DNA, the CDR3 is TGTGCCTGGAGTGTTCTGGGCACCACGGGGGCCTATGGCTACACCTTC.

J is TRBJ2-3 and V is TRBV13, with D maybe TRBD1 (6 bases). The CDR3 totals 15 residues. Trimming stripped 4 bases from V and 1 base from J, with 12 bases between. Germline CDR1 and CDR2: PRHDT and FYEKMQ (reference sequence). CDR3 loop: CASSSEGGGTDTQYF. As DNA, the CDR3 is TGTGCCAGCAGCTCCGAAGGGGGAGGCACAGATACGCAGTATTTT.

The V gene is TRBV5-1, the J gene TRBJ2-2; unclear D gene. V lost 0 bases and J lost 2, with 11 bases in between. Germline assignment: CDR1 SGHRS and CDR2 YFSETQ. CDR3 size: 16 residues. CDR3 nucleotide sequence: TGCGCCAGCAGCTTGGGAGTCAGGAGTAACACCGGGGAGCTGTTTTTT. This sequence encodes CASSLGVRSNTGELFF. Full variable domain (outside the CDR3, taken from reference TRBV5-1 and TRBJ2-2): KAGVTQTPRYLIKTRGQQVTLSCSPISGHRSVSWYQQTPGQGLQFLFEYFSETQRNKGNFPGRFSGRQFSNSRSEMNVSTLELGDSALYLCASSLGVRSNTGELFFGEGSRLTVL.

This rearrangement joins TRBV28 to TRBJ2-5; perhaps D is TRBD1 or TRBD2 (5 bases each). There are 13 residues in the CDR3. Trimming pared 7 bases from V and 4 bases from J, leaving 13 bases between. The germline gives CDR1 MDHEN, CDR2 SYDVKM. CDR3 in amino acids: CASKPGRTETQYF. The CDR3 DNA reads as TGTGCCAGCAAACCGGGACGAACAGAGACCCAGTACTTC. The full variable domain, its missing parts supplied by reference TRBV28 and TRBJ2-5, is DVKVTQSSRYLVKRTGEKVFLECVQDMDHENMFWYRQDPGLGLRLIYFSYDVKMKEKGDIPEGYSVSREKKERFSLILESASTNQTSMYLCASKPGRTETQYFGPGTRLLVL.